The 2 T cell receptor beta chains reported below all come from one sample, sequenced in a study of blood T cells in healthy people across ages. A second PCR of roughly 7 to 11 cycles used a sample-barcoded 5' primer and a J-beta primer mix. TCRdb called the 5' RACE reads again in MiXCR, with one record for every CDR3 protein. The data hold about a million distinct CDR3 sequences, with just over 50% observed a single time. Sample: blood. All receptors come from a woman in her fifties or sixties in good health.

The chain has TRBV3-1 and TRBJ2-7, with 8 bases that match TRBD2. The CDR3 totals 13 residues. J was trimmed by 4 bases and V by 3 bases; bases with no gene match: 2. CDR1 LGHDT and CDR2 YNNKEL come from the germline V gene (reference sequence). CDR3 nucleotide sequence: TGTGCCAGCAGCCATGAGCGGGAGTACGAGCAGTACTTC. Protein: CASSHEREYEQYF.

Comment on this clonotype: This may come from a read error, since a much larger clone is one base off. CDR3 sequence (DNA): TGTGCCAGCGGCCCAGGTCACCAAGAGACCCAGTACTTC. Protein sequence: CASGPGHQETQYF. This rearrangement joins TRBV11-2 to TRBJ2-5; D unresolved. Germline assignment: CDR1 SGHAT and CDR2 FQNNGV. The germline V and J ends were trimmed by 8 bases and 0 bases, with 10 bases remaining between them. This CDR3 comprises 13 residues. Complete variable domain (other parts from reference TRBV11-2 and TRBJ2-5): EAGVAQSPRYKIIEKRQSVAFWCNPISGHATLYWYQQILGQGPKLLIQFQNNGVVDDSQLPKDRFSAERLKGVDSTLKIQPAKLEDSAVYLCASGPGHQETQYFGPGTRLLVL.